This T cell receptor (beta chain) derives from a study of blood T cell repertoires in COVID-19. Across the whole study: COVID-19 samples collected from the United States, Italy and Spain covered acute and convalescent phases.

Only in-frame clones appear in the TCRdb table, and some are missing; sequencing was by immunoSEQ multiplex PCR. This table has some 160,000 clones, around 89% appearing once. Germline assignment: CDR1 MNHEY and CDR2 SVGEGT. The CDR3 consists of 14 residues. Trimming cost V 0 bases and J 2 bases, with 8 bases left between them. This receptor was identified in a woman in her sixties or seventies with active COVID-19. This chain joins TRBV6-2 or TRBV6-3 and TRBJ2-7, with D perhaps TRBD2 (5 bases). Sequencing used peripheral blood. The CDR3: CASSYSGSPYEQYF. CDR3 coding DNA: TGTGCCAGCAGTTACTCAGGGAGTCCCTACGAGCAGTACTTC.